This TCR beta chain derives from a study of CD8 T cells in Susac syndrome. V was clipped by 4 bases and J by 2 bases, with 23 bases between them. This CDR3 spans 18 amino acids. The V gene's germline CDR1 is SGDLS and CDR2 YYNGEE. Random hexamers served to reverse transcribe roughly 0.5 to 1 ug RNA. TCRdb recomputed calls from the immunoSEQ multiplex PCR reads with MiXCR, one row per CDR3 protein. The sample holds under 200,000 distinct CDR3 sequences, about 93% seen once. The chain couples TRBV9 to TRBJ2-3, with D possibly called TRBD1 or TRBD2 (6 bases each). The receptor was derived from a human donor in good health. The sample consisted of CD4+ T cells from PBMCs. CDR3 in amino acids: CASSLSWGADSFTDTQYF. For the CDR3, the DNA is TGTGCCAGCAGCCTCAGCTGGGGGGCCGACTCCTTCACAGATACGCAGTATTTT.